One and the same sample provided the 19 T cell receptor beta chains below, sequenced in a study of T cells in Graves' hyperthyroidism and ophthalmopathy. The investigators amplified TCR beta CDR3 regions from RNA transcripts. HTBI primers drove first-round RT-PCR of the TCR CDR3. TCRdb ran MiXCR on the multiplex PCR reads and lists one entry per CDR3 protein. The data contain some 740,000 distinct CDR3 sequences, around 15% of them singletons. Sequenced material: blood. These receptors originate from a young woman with Graves' hyperthyroidism.

This clonotype turned up a few times. The rearrangement links TRBV4-3 to TRBJ1-6, with D unresolved. The germline V and J ends were trimmed by 1 base and 0 bases, with 10 bases remaining between them. The germline V gene has CDR1 LGHNA and CDR2 YSLEER. The CDR3 has 17 amino acids. CDR3 protein: CASSQGKESSYNSPLHF. The CDR3 nucleotides read TGCGCCAGCAGCCAAGGGAAGGAGAGCTCCTATAATTCACCCCTCCACTTT.

This clonotype has at least ten counts. The chain uses TRBV6-1 and TRBJ2-5; 8 nucleotides match TRBD1. Germline V gives CDR1 MNHNS, CDR2 SASEGT. The length of the CDR3 is 16 residues. With V trimmed by 0 bases and J by 5 bases, 8 bases remained unmatched. CDR3 nucleotide sequence: TGTGCCAGCAGTGAAGCGTCGGGACAGGATTCTGAGACCCAGTACTTC. Translated, it gives CASSEASGQDSETQYF.

About this clonotype itself: With a much larger clone just one base away, this may be a read error. As the CDR3 is not closed by the conserved phenylalanine or tryptophan, this likely results from a read error. This chain joins TRBV20-1 and TRBJ2-1; weak D call: TRBD1 (5 bases). The CDR3 is 14 amino acids. The germline V and J ends were trimmed by 2 bases and 3 bases, with 11 bases remaining between them. In germline, CDR1 is DFQATT, CDR2 SNEGSKA (reference sequence). CDR3 sequence: CSARPQGYYNEQFI. The CDR3 region has the DNA TGCAGTGCTAGACCGCAGGGCTACTACAATGAGCAGTTCATC.

This clonotype has ten or more counts. This chain connects TRBV7-2 to TRBJ1-5; D remains ambiguous. Germline V lookup: CDR1 SGHTA, CDR2 FQGNSA. Trimming took off 1 base at V and 3 bases at J, with 10 bases between the two ends. The CDR3 has 15 amino acids. CDR3 DNA: TGTGCCAGCAGCTTAGAGGCAGAACCCAATCAGCCCCAGCATTTT. Translation: CASSLEAEPNQPQHF.

This clonotype was counted many times. J is TRBJ2-1 and V is TRBV11-2; 8 bases agree with TRBD2. CDR3 length equals 14 residues. The germline V gene has CDR1 SGHAT and CDR2 FQNNGV. The V gene end was trimmed by 3 bases and the J gene end by 9 bases; junction bases not matched to a gene: 7. DNA for the CDR3: TGTGCCAGCAGCTTCCCGGGGGGGTTCGGTGAGCAGTTCTTC. Its protein is CASSFPGGFGEQFF.

V is TRBV12-3 or TRBV12-4 and J is TRBJ1-2, with 10 nucleotides matching TRBD1. There are 14 residues in the CDR3. With V trimmed by 6 bases and J by 4 bases, 5 bases remained unmatched. CDR3 nucleotide sequence: TGTGCCAGCAGCCGCGGACAGGGGGTCTATGGCTACACCTTC. Its translation is CASSRGQGVYGYTF.

This clonotype was found a few times. The V and J genes are TRBV5-1 and TRBJ1-4, with D hard to call. CDR3 length: 16 amino acids. Looked up from germline, CDR1 is SGHRS and CDR2 is YFSETQ. Trimming took 0 bases from V and 1 from J, leaving 10 bases between them. In DNA form, the CDR3 reads TGCGCCAGCAGCTTGGCTCCCTGGGGAACTAATGAAAAACTGTTTTTT. Encoded protein: CASSLAPWGTNEKLFF.

This clonotype occurred many times. This chain joins TRBV28 and TRBJ1-1; D possibly corresponds to TRBD1 (6 bases). Trimming took 3 bases from V and 0 from J, leaving 23 bases between them. The CDR3 covers 19 residues. Germline CDR1 MDHEN, CDR2 SYDVKM. CDR3 coding DNA: TGTGCCAGCAGTTTTCGCCGCGTCAGGGACACATTCATGAACACTGAAGCTTTCTTT. It encodes CASSFRRVRDTFMNTEAFF.

The chain employs TRBV27 and TRBJ1-5; D not certain. Germline V gives CDR1 MNHEY, CDR2 SMNVEV (reference sequence). The CDR3 has 15 amino acids. V shed 3 bases and J shed 0 bases, with 9 bases lying between them. In DNA form, the CDR3 reads TGTGCCAGCAGTTTCTCAGGTTATAGCAATCAGCCCCAGCATTTT. Translated: CASSFSGYSNQPQHF.

This clonotype was detected ten times or more. This chain uses TRBV28 with TRBJ2-7; 7 bases map to TRBD1. The CDR3 is 12 amino acids. The V and J ends lost 5 bases and 9 bases, in that order; junction bases with no gene match: 7. CDR1 and CDR2 from the germline V gene are MDHEN and SYDVKM. Here the CDR3 DNA reads TGTGCCAGCAGTCACGACAGGGTGGTGCAGTACTTC. As protein: CASSHDRVVQYF.

This clonotype was seen only a few times. The genes are TRBV10-3 and TRBJ2-3; D may be TRBD2 (6 bases). Germline CDR1 reads ENHRY; CDR2 reads SYGVKD. This CDR3 contains 13 residues. Trimming removed 4 bases from V and 5 bases from J, with 10 bases in between. CDR3 in amino acids: CAISGLGGDTQYF. CDR3 DNA sequence: TGTGCCATCAGTGGCCTCGGGGGAGATACGCAGTATTTT.

This clonotype came up many times. The chain has TRBV6-1 and TRBJ1-1; no clear D gene. Germline V gene data show CDR1 as MNHNS and CDR2 as SASEGT. Trimming took off 6 bases at V and 3 bases at J, with 5 bases between the two ends. CDR3 length: 11 residues. DNA of the CDR3: TGTGCCAGCAGAGAATACACTGAAGCTTTCTTT. The encoded protein is CASREYTEAFF.

This clonotype was seen ten or more times. The V and J genes are TRBV29-1 and TRBJ2-1, with TRBD2 as a possible D gene (6 bases). The CDR3 totals 15 residues. CDR1 and CDR2 (germline): SQVTM, ANQGSEA. V lost 3 bases and J lost 6, with 18 bases in between. CDR3 protein: CSVDGTNGTPNEQFF. CDR3 nucleotides: TGCAGCGTTGATGGGACGAACGGGACTCCCAATGAGCAGTTCTTC.

This clonotype showed up many times. V is TRBV3-1 and J is TRBJ2-1; TRBD2 aligns across 16 bases. Germline-derived CDR1 and CDR2 are LGHDT and YNNKEL (reference sequence). V gave up 0 bases and J gave up 10 bases; unmatched junction bases: 6. This CDR3 contains 17 residues. CDR3 region: CASSQEGLAGGQGEQFF. CDR3 nucleotide sequence: TGTGCCAGCAGCCAAGAGGGACTAGCGGGAGGGCAAGGAGAGCAGTTCTTC.

This clonotype was picked up a small number of times. The V and J genes are TRBV6-1 and TRBJ2-7; perhaps TRBD1 as D (5 bases). The CDR3 sequence is 12 residues long. Trimming took 5 bases from V and 6 from J, leaving 11 bases between them. The germline V gene encodes CDR1 MNHNS and CDR2 SASEGT. The CDR3 reads CASSRGRFEQYF. CDR3 nucleotide sequence: TGTGCCAGCAGTAGGGGTCGGTTCGAGCAGTACTTC.

This clonotype was counted between two and nine times. J is TRBJ2-7 and V is TRBV9, with TRBD1 as a possible D gene (6 bases). In germline, CDR1 is SGDLS, CDR2 YYNGEE. The CDR3 is 16 amino acids. Trimming stripped 4 bases from V and 1 base from J, with 18 bases between. The CDR3 bases are TGTGCCAGCAGCCCAGACCCCAGGACAGCTTCCTACGAGCAGTACTTC. It codes for CASSPDPRTASYEQYF.

There are many counts of this clonotype. This chain uses TRBV3-1 with TRBJ1-6; no firm D call. The V end was cut by 2 bases, the J end by 4 bases, with 6 bases between. CDR1 and CDR2 (germline): LGHDT, YNNKEL (reference sequence). The CDR3 consists of 14 residues. CDR3 region: CASSQPGYNSPLHF. CDR3 in DNA: TGTGCCAGCAGCCAACCGGGGTATAATTCACCCCTCCACTTT. The complete variable domain, with remaining parts taken from reference TRBV3-1 and TRBJ1-6, reads DTAVSQTPKYLVTQMGNDKSIKCEQNLGHDTMYWYKQDSKKFLKIMFSYNNKELIINETVPNRFSPKSPDKAHLNLHINSLELGDSAVYFCASSQPGYNSPLHFGNGTRLTVT.

The rearrangement joins TRBV4-2 to TRBJ2-2; 7 bases are shared with TRBD1. This CDR3 has 18 amino acids. CDR1 is LGHNA, CDR2 YNFKEQ, per germline. Trimming removed 0 bases from V and 2 bases from J; junction bases left unmatched: 9. CDR3 in DNA: TGTGCCAGCAGCCAAGATGGGCCTCCAGGGGGAAACACCGGGGAGCTGTTTTTT. Residues: CASSQDGPPGGNTGELFF.

The CDR3 region is CATSDSQGAGNTIYF. Written as DNA, the CDR3 is TGTGCCACCAGTGATTCACAGGGTGCGGGAAACACCATATATTTT. V is TRBV24-1 and J is TRBJ1-3, with D perhaps matching TRBD1 (6 bases). This CDR3 has 15 residues. Between the trimmed V and J ends, which lost 2 bases and 4 bases, there was a span of 11 bases. Germline V CDR1 and CDR2: KGHDR, SFDVKD.